Sequencing of this T cell receptor (beta chain) was carried out in a study of PD-L1 blockade in urothelial cancer. Study summary: In the mid-2010s, patients got going on atezolizumab, taking 1,200 mg intravenously every 3 weeks. When blood samples were assessed, the median T cell count was around 150,000. Study-level results: Pretreatment blood TCR clonality under the median forecast improved survival.

Time point indicated: pretreatment peripheral blood. The number of samples from each patient was between 1 and 8, taken pretreatment and on-treatment. TCRdb's table, derived via immunoSEQ multiplex PCR, lists solely in-frame clones and lacks some. Of around 100,000 clones in the sample, roughly 91% were seen once. Details on this clone: As yet, its antigen is unknown.

The sequence came from a man between 60 and 75 years old with urothelial cancer. The input for sequencing was PBMCs, taken around atezolizumab (anti-PD-L1) treatment.

This CDR3 reads CASSGFGRGEQFF. The CDR3 DNA reads as TGTGCCAGCAGTGGATTTGGGAGGGGTGAGCAGTTCTTC. J is TRBJ2-1 and V is TRBV27, with 7 bases matching TRBD2. This CDR3 is built from 13 residues. Looked up from germline, CDR1 is MNHEY and CDR2 is SMNVEV (reference sequence). J lost 9 bases, V lost 5 bases, and 7 bases had no gene match.